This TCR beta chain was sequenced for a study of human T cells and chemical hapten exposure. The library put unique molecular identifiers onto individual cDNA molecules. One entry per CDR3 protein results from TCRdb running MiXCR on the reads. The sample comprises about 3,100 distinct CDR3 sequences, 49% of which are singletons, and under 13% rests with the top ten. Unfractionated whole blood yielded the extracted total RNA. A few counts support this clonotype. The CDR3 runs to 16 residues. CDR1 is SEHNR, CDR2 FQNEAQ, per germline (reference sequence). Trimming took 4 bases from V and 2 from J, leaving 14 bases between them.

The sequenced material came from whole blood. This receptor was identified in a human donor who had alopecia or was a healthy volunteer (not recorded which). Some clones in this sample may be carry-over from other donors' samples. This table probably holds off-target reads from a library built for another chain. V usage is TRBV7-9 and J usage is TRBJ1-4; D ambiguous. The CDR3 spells CASSSSSLSTNEKLFF. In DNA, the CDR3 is TGTGCCAGCAGCTCCTCTAGTCTGTCCACTAATGAAAAACTGTTTTTT.